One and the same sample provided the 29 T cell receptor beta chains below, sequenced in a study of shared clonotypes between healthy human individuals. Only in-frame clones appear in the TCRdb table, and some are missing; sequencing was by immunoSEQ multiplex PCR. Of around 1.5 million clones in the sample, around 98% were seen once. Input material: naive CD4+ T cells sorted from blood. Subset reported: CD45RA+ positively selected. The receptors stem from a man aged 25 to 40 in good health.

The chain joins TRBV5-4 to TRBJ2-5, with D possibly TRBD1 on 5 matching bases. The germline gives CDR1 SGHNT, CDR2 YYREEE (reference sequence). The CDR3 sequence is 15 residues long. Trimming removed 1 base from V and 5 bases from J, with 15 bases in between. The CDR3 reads CASSLPQGMRETQYF. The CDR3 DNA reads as TGTGCCAGCAGCTTGCCCCAGGGTATGCGGGAGACCCAGTACTTC.

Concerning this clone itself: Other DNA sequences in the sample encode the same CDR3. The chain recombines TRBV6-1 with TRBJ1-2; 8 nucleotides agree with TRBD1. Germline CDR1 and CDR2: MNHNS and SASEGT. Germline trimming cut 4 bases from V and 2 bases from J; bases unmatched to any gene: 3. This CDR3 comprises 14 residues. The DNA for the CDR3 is TGTGCCAGCAGTGTGGGGACAGGAAACTATGGCTACACCTTC. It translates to CASSVGTGNYGYTF.

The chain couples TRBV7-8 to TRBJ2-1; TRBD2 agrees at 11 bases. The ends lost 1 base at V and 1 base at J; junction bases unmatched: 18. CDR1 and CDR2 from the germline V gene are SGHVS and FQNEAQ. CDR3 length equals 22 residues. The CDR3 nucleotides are TGTGCCAGCAGCTTAGGATCTCTCGCGCTAGCGGGAGGAGAGGCGTCCTACAATGAGCAGTTCTTC. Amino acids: CASSLGSLALAGGEASYNEQFF.

In DNA, the CDR3 is TGCGCCAGCAGCGGAGGACAGGGAACTGAAAAACTGTTTTTT. Residues: CASSGGQGTEKLFF. The chain joins TRBV5-1 to TRBJ1-4; 8 bases map to TRBD1. Germline CDR1 SGHRS, CDR2 YFSETQ. This CDR3 is 14 amino acids long. Losses at the gene ends were 4 bases for V and 7 bases for J; bases not matched to a gene: 6.

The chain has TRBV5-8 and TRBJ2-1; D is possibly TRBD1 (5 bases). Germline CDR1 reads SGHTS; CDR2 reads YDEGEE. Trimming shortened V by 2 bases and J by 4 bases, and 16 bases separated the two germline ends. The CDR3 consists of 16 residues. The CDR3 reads CASSFPDSPGYNEQFF. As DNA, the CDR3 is TGTGCCAGCAGCTTCCCAGACTCACCAGGGTACAATGAGCAGTTCTTC. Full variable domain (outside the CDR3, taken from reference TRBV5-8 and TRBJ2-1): EAGVTQSPTHLIKTRGQQATLRCSPISGHTSVYWYQQALGLGLQFLLWYDEGEERNRGNFPPRFSGRQFPNYSSELNVNALELEDSALYLCASSFPDSPGYNEQFFGPGTRLTVL.

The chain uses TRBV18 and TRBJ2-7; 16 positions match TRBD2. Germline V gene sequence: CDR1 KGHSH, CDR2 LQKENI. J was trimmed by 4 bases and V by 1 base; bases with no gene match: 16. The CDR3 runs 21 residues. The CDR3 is CASSPLFGSGTSGRAEYEQYF. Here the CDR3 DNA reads TGTGCCAGCTCACCACTTTTCGGCTCCGGGACTAGCGGGAGGGCCGAGTACGAGCAGTACTTC.

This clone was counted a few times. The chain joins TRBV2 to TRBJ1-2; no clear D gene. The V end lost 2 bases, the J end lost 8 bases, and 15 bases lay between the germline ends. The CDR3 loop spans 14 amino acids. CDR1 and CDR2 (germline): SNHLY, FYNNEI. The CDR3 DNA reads TGTGCCAGCAGTGAAACGGTTCCGGTCGGAGGCTACACCTTC. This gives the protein CASSETVPVGGYTF. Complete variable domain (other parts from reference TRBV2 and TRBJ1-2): EPEVTQTPSHQVTQMGQEVILRCVPISNHLYFYWYRQILGQKVEFLVSFYNNEISEKSEIFDDQFSVERPDGSNFTLKIRSTKLEDSAMYFCASSETVPVGGYTFGSGTRLTVV.

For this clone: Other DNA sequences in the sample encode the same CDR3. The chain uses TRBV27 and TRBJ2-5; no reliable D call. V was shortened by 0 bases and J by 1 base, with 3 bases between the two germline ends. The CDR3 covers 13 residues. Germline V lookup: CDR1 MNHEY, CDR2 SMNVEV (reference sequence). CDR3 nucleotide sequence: TGTGCCAGCAGTTTATCGGGCCAAGAGACCCAGTACTTC. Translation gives CASSLSGQETQYF.

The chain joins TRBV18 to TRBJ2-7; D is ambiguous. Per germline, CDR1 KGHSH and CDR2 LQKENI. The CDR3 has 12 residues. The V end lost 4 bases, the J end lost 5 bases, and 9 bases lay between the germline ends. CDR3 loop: CASSLRLNEQYF. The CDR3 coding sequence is TGTGCCAGCTCACTCCGGTTGAACGAGCAGTACTTC.

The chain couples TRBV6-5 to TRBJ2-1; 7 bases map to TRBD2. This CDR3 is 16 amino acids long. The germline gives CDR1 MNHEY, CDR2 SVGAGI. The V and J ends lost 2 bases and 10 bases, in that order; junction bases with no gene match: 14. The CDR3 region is CASSYAGLGRGGEQFF. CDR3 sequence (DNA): TGTGCCAGCAGTTACGCAGGACTAGGGCGGGGTGGGGAGCAGTTCTTC.

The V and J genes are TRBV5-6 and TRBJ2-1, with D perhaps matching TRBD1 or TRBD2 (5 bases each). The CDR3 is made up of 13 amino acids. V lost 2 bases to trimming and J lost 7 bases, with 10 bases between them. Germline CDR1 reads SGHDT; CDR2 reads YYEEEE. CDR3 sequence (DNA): TGTGCCAGCAGCTTCCGGGACCAAAATGAGCAGTTCTTC. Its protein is CASSFRDQNEQFF. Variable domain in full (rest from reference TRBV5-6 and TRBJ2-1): DAGVTQSPTHLIKTRGQQVTLRCSPKSGHDTVSWYQQALGQGPQFIFQYYEEEERQRGNFPDRFSGHQFPNYSSELNVNALLLGDSALYLCASSFRDQNEQFFGPGTRLTVL.

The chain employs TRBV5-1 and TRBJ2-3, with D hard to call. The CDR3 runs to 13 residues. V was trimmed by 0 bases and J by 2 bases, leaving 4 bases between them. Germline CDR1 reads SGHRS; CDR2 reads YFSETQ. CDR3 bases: TGCGCCAGCAGCTTGGACATCACAGATACGCAGTATTTT. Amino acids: CASSLDITDTQYF. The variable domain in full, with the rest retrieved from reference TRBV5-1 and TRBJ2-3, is KAGVTQTPRYLIKTRGQQVTLSCSPISGHRSVSWYQQTPGQGLQFLFEYFSETQRNKGNFPGRFSGRQFSNSRSEMNVSTLELGDSALYLCASSLDITDTQYFGPGTRLTVL.

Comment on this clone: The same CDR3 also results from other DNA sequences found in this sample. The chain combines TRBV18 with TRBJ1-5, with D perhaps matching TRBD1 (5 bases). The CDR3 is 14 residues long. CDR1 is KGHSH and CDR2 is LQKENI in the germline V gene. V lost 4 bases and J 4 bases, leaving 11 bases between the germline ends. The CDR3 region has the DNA TGTGCCAGCTCACTATCCGGGGGTAATCAGCCCCAGCATTTT. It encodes CASSLSGGNQPQHF. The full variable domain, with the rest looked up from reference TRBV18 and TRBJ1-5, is NAGVMQNPRHLVRRRGQEARLRCSPMKGHSHVYWYRQLPEEGLKFMVYLQKENIIDESGMPKERFSAEFPKEGPSILRIQQVVRGDSAAYFCASSLSGGNQPQHFGDGTRLSIL.

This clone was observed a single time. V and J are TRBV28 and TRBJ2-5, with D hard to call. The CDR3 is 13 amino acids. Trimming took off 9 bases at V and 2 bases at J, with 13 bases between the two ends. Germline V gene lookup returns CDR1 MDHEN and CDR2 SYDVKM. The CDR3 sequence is CASVAASQETQYF. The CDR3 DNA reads TGTGCCAGTGTAGCCGCATCTCAAGAGACCCAGTACTTC.

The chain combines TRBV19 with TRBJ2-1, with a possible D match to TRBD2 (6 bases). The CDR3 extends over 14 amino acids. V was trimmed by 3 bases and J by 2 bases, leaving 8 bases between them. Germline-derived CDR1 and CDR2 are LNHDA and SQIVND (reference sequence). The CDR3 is CASSMGGTYNEQFF. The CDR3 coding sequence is TGTGCCAGTAGTATGGGAGGTACCTACAATGAGCAGTTCTTC. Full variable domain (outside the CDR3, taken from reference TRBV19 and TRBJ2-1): DGGITQSPKYLFRKEGQNVTLSCEQNLNHDAMYWYRQDPGQGLRLIYYSQIVNDFQKGDIAEGYSVSREKKESFPLTVTSAQKNPTAFYLCASSMGGTYNEQFFGPGTRLTVL.

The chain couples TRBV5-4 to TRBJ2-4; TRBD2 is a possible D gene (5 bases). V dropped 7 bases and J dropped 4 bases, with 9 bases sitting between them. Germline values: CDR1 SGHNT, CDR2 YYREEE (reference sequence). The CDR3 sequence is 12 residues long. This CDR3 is CASGRRKNIQYF. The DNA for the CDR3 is TGTGCCAGCGGACGGAGGAAAAACATTCAGTACTTC. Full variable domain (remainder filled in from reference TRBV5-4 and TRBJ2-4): ETGVTQSPTHLIKTRGQQVTLRCSSQSGHNTVSWYQQALGQGPQFIFQYYREEENGRGNFPPRFSGLQFPNYSSELNVNALELDDSALYLCASGRRKNIQYFGAGTRLSVL.

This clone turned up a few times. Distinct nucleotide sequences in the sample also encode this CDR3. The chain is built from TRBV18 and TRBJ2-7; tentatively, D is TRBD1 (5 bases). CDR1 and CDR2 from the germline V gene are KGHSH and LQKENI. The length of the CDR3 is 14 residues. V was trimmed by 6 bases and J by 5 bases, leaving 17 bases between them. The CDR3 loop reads CASSPRQGSDEQYF. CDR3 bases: TGTGCCAGCTCGCCGCGGCAGGGATCAGACGAGCAGTACTTC.

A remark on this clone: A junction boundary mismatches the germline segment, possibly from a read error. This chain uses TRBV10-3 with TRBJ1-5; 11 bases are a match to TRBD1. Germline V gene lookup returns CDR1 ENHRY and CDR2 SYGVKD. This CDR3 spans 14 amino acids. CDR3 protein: CAISGDRGNQPRHF. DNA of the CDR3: TGTGCCATCAGTGGGGACAGGGGGAATCAGCCCCGGCATTTT.

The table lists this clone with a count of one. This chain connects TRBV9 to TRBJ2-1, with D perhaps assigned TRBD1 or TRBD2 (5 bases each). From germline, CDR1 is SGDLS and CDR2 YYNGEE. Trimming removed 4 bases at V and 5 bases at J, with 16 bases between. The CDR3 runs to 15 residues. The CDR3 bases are TGTGCCAGCAGCTCAATGGGGACCTCGAACAATGAGCAGTTCTTC. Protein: CASSSMGTSNNEQFF.

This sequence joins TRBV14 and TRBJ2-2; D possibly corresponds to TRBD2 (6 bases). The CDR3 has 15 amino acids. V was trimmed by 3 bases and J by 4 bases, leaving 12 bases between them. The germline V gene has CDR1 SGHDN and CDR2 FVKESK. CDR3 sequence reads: CASSQTSVPTGELFF. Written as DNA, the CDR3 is TGTGCCAGCAGCCAGACTAGTGTTCCCACCGGGGAGCTGTTTTTT.

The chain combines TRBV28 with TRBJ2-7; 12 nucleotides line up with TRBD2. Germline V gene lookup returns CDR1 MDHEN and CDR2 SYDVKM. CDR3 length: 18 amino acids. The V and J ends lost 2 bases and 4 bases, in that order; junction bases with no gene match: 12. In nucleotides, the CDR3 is TGTGCCAGCAGTTTACACGCTTCAGGACTAGCGGGACAGTACGAGCAGTACTTC. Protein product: CASSLHASGLAGQYEQYF. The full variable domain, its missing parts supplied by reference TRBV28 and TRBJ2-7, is DVKVTQSSRYLVKRTGEKVFLECVQDMDHENMFWYRQDPGLGLRLIYFSYDVKMKEKGDIPEGYSVSREKKERFSLILESASTNQTSMYLCASSLHASGLAGQYEQYFGPGTRLTVT.

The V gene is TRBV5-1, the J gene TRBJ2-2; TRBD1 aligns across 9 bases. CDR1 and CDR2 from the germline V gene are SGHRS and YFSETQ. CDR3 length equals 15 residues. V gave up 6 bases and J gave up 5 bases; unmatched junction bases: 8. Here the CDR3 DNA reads TGCGCCAGCACTCTGGACAGGGGAGGGACCGGGGAGCTGTTTTTT. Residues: CASTLDRGGTGELFF.

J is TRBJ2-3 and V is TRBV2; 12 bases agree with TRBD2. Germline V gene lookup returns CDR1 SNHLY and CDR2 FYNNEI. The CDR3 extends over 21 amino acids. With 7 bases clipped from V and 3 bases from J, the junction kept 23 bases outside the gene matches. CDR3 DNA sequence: TGTGCCAGCACCCTGCTTATTTATTACTTGACTAGCGGGAGATCGACAGATACGCAGTATTTT. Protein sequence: CASTLLIYYLTSGRSTDTQYF.

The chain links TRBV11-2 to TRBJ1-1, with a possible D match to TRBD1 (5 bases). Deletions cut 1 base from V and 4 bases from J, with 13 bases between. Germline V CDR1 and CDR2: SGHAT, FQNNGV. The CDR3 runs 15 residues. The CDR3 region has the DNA TGTGCCAGCAGCTTAGGGGTACAAGGGGCCACTGAAGCTTTCTTT. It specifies CASSLGVQGATEAFF.

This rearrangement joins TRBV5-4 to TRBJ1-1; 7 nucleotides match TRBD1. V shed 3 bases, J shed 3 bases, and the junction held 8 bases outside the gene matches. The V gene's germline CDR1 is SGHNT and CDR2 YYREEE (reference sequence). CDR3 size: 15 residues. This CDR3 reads CASSSRGQIYTEAFF. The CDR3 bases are TGTGCCAGCAGCTCAAGGGGGCAGATATACACTGAAGCTTTCTTT. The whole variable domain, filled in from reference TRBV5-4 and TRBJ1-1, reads ETGVTQSPTHLIKTRGQQVTLRCSSQSGHNTVSWYQQALGQGPQFIFQYYREEENGRGNFPPRFSGLQFPNYSSELNVNALELDDSALYLCASSSRGQIYTEAFFGQGTRLTVV.

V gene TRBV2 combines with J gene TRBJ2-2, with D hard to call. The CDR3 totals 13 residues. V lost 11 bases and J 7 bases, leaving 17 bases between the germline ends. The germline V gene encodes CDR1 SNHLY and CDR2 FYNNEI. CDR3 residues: CASIKGSGGELFF. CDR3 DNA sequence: TGTGCCTCTATAAAGGGTTCAGGCGGGGAGCTGTTTTTT.

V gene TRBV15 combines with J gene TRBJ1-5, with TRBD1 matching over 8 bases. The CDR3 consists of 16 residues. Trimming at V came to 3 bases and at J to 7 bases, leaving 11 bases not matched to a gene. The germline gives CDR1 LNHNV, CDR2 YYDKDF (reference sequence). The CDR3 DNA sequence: TGTGCCACCAGCAGGAACACCAGGGGGCTGAAGCAGCCCCAGCATTTT. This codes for CATSRNTRGLKQPQHF.

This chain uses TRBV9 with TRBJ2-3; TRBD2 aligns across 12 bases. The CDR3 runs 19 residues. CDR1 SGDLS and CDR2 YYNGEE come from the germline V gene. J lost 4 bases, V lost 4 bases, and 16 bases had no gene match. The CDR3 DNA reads TGTGCCAGCAGCTCCCACCCAACTAGCGGGAGGCCGGTCGCAGATACGCAGTATTTT. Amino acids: CASSSHPTSGRPVADTQYF.

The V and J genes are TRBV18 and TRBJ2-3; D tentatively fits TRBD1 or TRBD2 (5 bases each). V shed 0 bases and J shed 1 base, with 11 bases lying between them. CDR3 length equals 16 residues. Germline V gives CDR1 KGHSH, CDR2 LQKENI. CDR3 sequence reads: CASSPPGLGGTDTQYF. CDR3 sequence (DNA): TGTGCCAGCTCACCACCGGGATTGGGGGGCACAGATACGCAGTATTTT.